The rows below give T cell receptor beta chains drawn from one sample of a study of cytomegalovirus exposure and HLA in healthy donors. This table comes from immunoSEQ multiplex PCR, and its TCRdb copy is limited to in-frame clones, with some not included. Of over 100,000 clones listed, approximately 87% were seen once; the top ten hold 2.6%. The sequencing input was PBMCs. The receptor set was obtained from a man aged 35-49 years in good health and CMV-seronegative. CDR3s include the opening cysteine and the closing phenylalanine or tryptophan. A D gene is named only where the DNA matches it firmly. Clone size is shown for a subset of rows, as once, few, many or a class of expanded clone.

clone_size	v_call	j_call	d_call	cdr3_aa	cdr3_nt
few	TRBV9	TRBJ2-5	TRBD2	CASTRFILAGYQETQYF	TGTGCCAGCACCCGGTTTATACTAGCGGGGTACCAAGAGACCCAGTACTTC
NA	TRBV4-1	TRBJ2-1	NA	CASSQDQGLGNEQFF	TGCGCCAGCAGCCAAGATCAGGGGCTGGGTAATGAGCAGTTCTTC
few	TRBV7-6	TRBJ1-5	NA	CASSVHSNQPQHF	TGTGCCAGCAGCGTCCATAGCAATCAGCCCCAGCATTTT
NA	TRBV19	TRBJ1-1	NA	CTSSGTGSTEAFF	TGTACCAGTAGCGGAACAGGGAGCACTGAAGCTTTCTTT
once	TRBV30	TRBJ2-1	TRBD2	CAWSRVAGGVNEQFF	TGTGCCTGGAGTAGGGTAGCGGGGGGGGTGAATGAGCAGTTCTTC
NA	TRBV11-2	TRBJ1-6	NA	CAPGNSTNSPLHF	TGTGCGCCAGGGAATTCGACTAATTCACCCCTCCACTTT
few	TRBV2	TRBJ1-2	TRBD1	CASSGQGGGYTF	TGTGCCAGCTCGGGACAGGGGGGTGGCTACACCTTC
NA	TRBV13	TRBJ2-7	NA	CASSAEVIGGEQYF	TGTGCCAGCAGCGCAGAGGTCATAGGGGGTGAGCAGTACTTC
NA	TRBV5-1	TRBJ2-7	NA	CASSPTVEYEQYF	TGCGCCAGCAGCCCGACAGTGGAGTACGAGCAGTACTTC
NA	TRBV9	TRBJ1-2	NA	CASSAPGGFYGYTF	TGTGCCAGCAGCGCCCCGGGTGGCTTCTATGGCTACACCTTC
NA	TRBV2	TRBJ2-7	TRBD2	CASRVAGLTYEQYF	TGTGCCAGCAGGGTAGCGGGGTTAACCTACGAGCAGTACTTC
once	TRBV5-4	TRBJ2-5	TRBD2	CASSLRLAGETQYF	TGTGCCAGCAGCTTGCGCCTAGCGGGAGAGACCCAGTACTTC
NA	TRBV5-5	TRBJ2-7	NA	CASLRGTEQYF	TGTGCCAGCCTCCGCGGCACCGAGCAGTACTTC
NA	TRBV23-1	TRBJ2-7	NA	CASSRHPPQSNAGVSYEQYF	TGCGCCAGCAGTCGCCATCCCCCTCAGAGTAACGCAGGGGTTTCCTACGAGCAGTACTTC
few	TRBV7-9	TRBJ2-7	TRBD1	CSSSSMGDRVPYEQYF	TGTTCCAGCAGCTCTATGGGGGACAGGGTGCCCTACGAGCAGTACTTC
NA	TRBV2	TRBJ1-2	NA	CASRDDGGYGYTF	TGTGCCAGCAGGGACGACGGGGGCTATGGCTACACCTTC
once	TRBV11-2	TRBJ1-1	NA	CASSLRGDGAEAFF	TGTGCCAGCAGCTTAAGGGGTGATGGGGCTGAAGCTTTCTTT
NA	TRBV15	TRBJ1-1	NA	CATSRDEGSPEAFF	TGTGCCACCAGCAGAGATGAAGGGAGCCCTGAAGCTTTCTTT
NA	TRBV5-5	TRBJ1-2	NA	CASSLQVYGYTF	TGTGCCAGCAGCTTGCAGGTCTATGGCTACACCTTC
NA	TRBV12-5	TRBJ1-4	TRBD1	CASGTTGDVTNEKLFF	TGTGCTAGTGGTACCACAGGGGACGTCACTAATGAAAAACTGTTTTTT
NA	TRBV6-1	TRBJ2-5	NA	CASSDGRGETQYF	TGTGCCAGCAGTGACGGCAGGGGAGAGACCCAGTACTTC
NA	TRBV11-1	TRBJ1-2	TRBD1	CASSHRDRGFDGYTF	TGTGCCAGCAGTCACCGGGACAGGGGATTCGATGGCTACACCTTC
once	TRBV5-1	TRBJ1-2	TRBD1	CASSSGTEYYGYTF	TGCGCCAGCAGCTCCGGGACAGAGTACTATGGCTACACCTTC
NA	TRBV9	TRBJ1-4	TRBD1	CASSAPTGGDEKLFF	TGTGCCAGCAGCGCCCCAACAGGGGGCGATGAAAAACTGTTTTTT
NA	TRBV7-8	TRBJ2-7	TRBD1	CASSFGLLDRGDEQYF	TGTGCCAGCAGTTTCGGACTATTGGACAGGGGGGACGAGCAGTACTTC
NA	TRBV7-8	TRBJ2-7	NA	CASSLTVTRVEQYF	TGTGCCAGCAGCCTAACCGTCACTCGAGTCGAGCAGTACTTC
NA	TRBV30	TRBJ2-1	TRBD2	CAWSPAASGGIDEQFF	TGTGCCTGGAGTCCCGCGGCCAGCGGGGGGATCGATGAGCAGTTCTTC
NA	TRBV5-4	TRBJ2-7	NA	CASSIGASYEQYF	TGTGCCAGCAGCATTGGGGCCTCCTACGAGCAGTACTTC
once	TRBV18	TRBJ2-1	TRBD2	CASSPPSTSGYNEQFF	TGTGCCAGCTCACCACCGAGTACTAGCGGATACAATGAGCAGTTCTTC
few	TRBV6-4	TRBJ1-1	NA	CASSDSSMTEAFF	TGTGCCAGCAGTGACTCGAGTATGACTGAAGCTTTCTTT
NA	TRBV2	TRBJ1-1	NA	CASSFRGPAFF	TGTGCCAGCAGTTTCAGGGGTCCGGCTTTCTTT